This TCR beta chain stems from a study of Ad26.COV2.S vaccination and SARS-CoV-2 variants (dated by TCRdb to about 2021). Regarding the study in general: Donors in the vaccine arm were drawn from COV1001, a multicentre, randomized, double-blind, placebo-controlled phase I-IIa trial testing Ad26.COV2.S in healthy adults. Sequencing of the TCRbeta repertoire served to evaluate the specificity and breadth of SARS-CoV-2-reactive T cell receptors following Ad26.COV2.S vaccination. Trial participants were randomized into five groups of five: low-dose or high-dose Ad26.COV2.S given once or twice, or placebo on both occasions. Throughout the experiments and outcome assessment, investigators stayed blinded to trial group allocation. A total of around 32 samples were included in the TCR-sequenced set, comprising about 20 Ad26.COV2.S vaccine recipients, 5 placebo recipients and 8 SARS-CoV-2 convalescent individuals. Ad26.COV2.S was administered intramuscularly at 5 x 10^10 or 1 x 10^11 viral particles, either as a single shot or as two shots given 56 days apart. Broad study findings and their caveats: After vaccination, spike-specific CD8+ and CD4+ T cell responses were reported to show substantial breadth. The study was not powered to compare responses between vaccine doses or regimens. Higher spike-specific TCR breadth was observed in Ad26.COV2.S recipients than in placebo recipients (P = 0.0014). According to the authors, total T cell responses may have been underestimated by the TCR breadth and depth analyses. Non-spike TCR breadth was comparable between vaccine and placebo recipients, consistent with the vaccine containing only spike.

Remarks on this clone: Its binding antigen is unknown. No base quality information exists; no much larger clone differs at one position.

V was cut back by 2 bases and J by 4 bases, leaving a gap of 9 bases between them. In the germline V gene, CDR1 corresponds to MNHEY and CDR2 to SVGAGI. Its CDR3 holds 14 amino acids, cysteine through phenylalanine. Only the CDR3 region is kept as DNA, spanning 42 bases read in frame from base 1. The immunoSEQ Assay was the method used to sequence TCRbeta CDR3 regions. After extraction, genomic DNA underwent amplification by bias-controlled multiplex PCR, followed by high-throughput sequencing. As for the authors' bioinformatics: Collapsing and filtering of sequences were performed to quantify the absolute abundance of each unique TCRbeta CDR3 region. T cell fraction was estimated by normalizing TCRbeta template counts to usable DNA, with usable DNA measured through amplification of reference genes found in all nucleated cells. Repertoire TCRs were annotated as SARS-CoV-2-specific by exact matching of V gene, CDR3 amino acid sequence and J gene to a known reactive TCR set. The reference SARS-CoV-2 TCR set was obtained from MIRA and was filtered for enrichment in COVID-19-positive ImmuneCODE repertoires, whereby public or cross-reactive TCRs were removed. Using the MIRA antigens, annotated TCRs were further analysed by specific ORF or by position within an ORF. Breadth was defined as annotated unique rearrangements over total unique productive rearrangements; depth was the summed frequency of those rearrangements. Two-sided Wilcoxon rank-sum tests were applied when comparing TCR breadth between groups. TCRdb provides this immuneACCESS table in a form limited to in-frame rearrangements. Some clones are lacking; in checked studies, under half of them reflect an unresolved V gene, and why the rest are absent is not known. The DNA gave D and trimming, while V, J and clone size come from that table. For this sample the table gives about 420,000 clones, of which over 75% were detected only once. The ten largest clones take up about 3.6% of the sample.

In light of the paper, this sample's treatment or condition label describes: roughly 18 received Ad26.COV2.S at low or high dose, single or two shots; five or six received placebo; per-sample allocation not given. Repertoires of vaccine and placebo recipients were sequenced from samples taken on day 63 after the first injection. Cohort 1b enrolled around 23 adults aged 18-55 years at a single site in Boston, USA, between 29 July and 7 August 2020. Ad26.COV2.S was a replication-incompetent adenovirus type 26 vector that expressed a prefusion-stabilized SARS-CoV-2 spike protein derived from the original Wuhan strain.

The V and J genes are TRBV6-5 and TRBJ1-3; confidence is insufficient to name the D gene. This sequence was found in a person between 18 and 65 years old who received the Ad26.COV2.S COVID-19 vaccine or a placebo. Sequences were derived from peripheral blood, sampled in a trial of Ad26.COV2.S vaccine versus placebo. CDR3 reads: CASSYGWSGNTIYF. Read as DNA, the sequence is TGTGCCAGCAGTTACGGTTGGTCCGGAAACACCATATATTTT.